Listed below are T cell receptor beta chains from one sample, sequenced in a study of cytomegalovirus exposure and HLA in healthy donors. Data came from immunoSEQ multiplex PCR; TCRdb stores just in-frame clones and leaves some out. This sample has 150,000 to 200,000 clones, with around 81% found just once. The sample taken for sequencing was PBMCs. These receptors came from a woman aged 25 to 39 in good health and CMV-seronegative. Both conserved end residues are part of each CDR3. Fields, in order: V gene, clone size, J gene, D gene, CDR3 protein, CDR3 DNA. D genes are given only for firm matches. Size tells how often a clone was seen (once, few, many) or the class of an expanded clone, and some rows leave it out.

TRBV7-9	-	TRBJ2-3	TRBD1	CSSSLTGGGTDTQYF	TGTTCCAGCAGTTTGACAGGGGGAGGCACAGATACGCAGTATTTT
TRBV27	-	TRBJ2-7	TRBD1	CASSFGTGVYEQYF	TGTGCCAGCAGTTTTGGGACAGGGGTCTACGAGCAGTACTTC
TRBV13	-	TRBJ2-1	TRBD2	CASRGGGQGGPSAGVSSYNEQFF	TGTGCCAGCAGGGGTGGGGGGCAGGGAGGTCCCTCAGCGGGGGTCAGCTCCTACAATGAGCAGTTCTTC
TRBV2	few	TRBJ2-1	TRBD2	CASNRETSGINEQFF	TGTGCCAGCAATCGTGAGACTAGCGGGATCAATGAGCAGTTCTTC
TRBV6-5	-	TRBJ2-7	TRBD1	CASSSTDRSSYEQYF	TGTGCCAGCAGTTCCACGGACAGGAGCTCCTACGAGCAGTACTTC
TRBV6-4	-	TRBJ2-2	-	CASSDTSGTGEGELFF	TGTGCCAGCAGTGACACCTCCGGGACTGGGGAAGGGGAGCTGTTTTTT
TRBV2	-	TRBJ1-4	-	CASNLDRVGDEKLFF	TGTGCCAGCAATCTGGACCGGGTGGGAGATGAAAAACTGTTTTTT
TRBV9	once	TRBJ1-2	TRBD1	CASSTGTGYYGYTF	TGTGCCAGCAGCACCGGGACAGGGTACTATGGCTACACCTTC
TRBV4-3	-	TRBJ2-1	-	CASSQVTGTNEQFF	TGCGCCAGCAGCCAAGTAACAGGGACCAATGAGCAGTTCTTC
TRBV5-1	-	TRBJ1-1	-	CASSLDGAVPTEAFF	TGCGCCAGCAGCTTGGATGGGGCAGTCCCCACTGAAGCTTTCTTT
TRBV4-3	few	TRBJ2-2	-	CASSQVWGQATGELFF	TGCGCCAGCAGCCAAGTCTGGGGGCAGGCGACCGGGGAGCTGTTTTTT
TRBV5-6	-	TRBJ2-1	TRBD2	CASRFTSGSREQFF	TGTGCCAGCAGGTTTACTAGCGGGAGTAGGGAGCAGTTCTTC
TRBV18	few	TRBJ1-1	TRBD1	CASSKTGERTEAFF	TGTGCCAGCTCCAAGACAGGGGAGCGCACTGAAGCTTTCTTT
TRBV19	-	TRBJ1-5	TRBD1	CASASGGTGVYSNQPQHF	TGTGCCAGCGCATCGGGAGGGACAGGGGTCTATAGCAATCAGCCCCAGCATTTT
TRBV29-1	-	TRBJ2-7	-	CSVEVHVSYEQYF	TGCAGCGTTGAAGTCCACGTCTCCTACGAGCAGTACTTC
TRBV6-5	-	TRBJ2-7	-	CASALRPGSYEQYF	TGTGCCAGCGCTTTAAGACCGGGGTCCTACGAGCAGTACTTC
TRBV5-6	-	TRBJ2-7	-	CASSRGAYEQYF	TGTGCCAGCAGTCGGGGGGCTTACGAGCAGTACTTC
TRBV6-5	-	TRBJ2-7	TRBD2	CASSYSVLAGGYEQYF	TGTGCCAGCAGTTACTCCGTCCTAGCGGGAGGTTACGAGCAGTACTTC
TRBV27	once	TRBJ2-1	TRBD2	CASSLIEASGRRGEQFF	TGTGCCAGCAGTTTAATTGAGGCTAGCGGGCGCCGCGGTGAGCAGTTCTTC
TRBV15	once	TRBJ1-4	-	CATSRAATPNEKLFF	TGTGCCACCAGCAGAGCGGCGACACCGAATGAAAAACTGTTTTTT
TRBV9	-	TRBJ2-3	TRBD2	CASTNSPGTSGAGGTDTQYF	TGTGCCAGCACCAACTCCCCCGGGACTAGCGGGGCCGGGGGGACAGATACGCAGTATTTT
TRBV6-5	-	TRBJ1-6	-	CASSFRGDSPLHF	TGTGCCAGCAGTTTTCGGGGGGACTCACCCCTCCACTTT
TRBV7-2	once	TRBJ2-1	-	CASSLAGNGAAFF	TGTGCCAGCAGCTTAGCAGGTAACGGAGCCGCTTTCTTC
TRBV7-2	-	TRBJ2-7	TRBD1	CASSPDRGTYEQYF	TGTGCCAGCAGCCCAGACAGGGGAACCTACGAGCAGTACTTC
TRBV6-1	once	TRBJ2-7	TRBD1	CASSEARQGSYEQYF	TGTGCCAGCAGTGAAGCTCGACAGGGGAGCTACGAGCAGTACTTC
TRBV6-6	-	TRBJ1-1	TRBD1	CASSLPWDRFWPEAFF	TGTGCCAGCAGTTTACCCTGGGACAGGTTTTGGCCTGAAGCTTTCTTT
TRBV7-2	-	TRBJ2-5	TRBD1	CASSPLGTGNQETQYF	TGTGCCAGCAGCCCTTTGGGGACAGGGAACCAAGAGACCCAGTACTTC
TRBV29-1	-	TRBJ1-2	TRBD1	CSAGTGLQYGYTF	TGCAGCGCTGGGACAGGCCTTCAGTATGGCTACACCTTC
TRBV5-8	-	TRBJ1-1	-	CASSSGLMNTEAFF	TGTGCCAGCAGCTCGGGACTCATGAACACTGAAGCTTTCTTT
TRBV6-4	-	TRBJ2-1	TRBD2	CASSDSAGTSGGHEQFF	TGTGCCAGCAGTGACTCAGCGGGGACTAGCGGGGGTCATGAGCAGTTCTTC
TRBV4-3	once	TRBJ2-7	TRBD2	CASSHGTSGRNEQYF	TGCGCCAGCAGCCACGGGACTAGCGGGAGGAACGAGCAGTACTTC
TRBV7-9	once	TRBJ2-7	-	CASSPAPPSRGYF	TGTGCCAGCAGCCCAGCACCCCCCTCGCGGGGGTACTTC
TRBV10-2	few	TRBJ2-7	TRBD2	CASSSSGVSSYEQYF	TGCGCCAGCAGCTCTAGCGGGGTTAGCTCCTACGAGCAGTACTTC
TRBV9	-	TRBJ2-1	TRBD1	CASSVGTGNSYNEQFF	TGTGCCAGCAGCGTAGGGACAGGCAACTCCTACAATGAGCAGTTCTTC
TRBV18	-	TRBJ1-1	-	CASSPDRTPNTEAFF	TGTGCCAGCTCACCGGACAGAACTCCGAACACTGAAGCTTTCTTT
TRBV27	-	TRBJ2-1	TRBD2	CASSLERLAGGAVNEQFF	TGTGCCAGCAGTTTAGAGAGACTAGCGGGGGGGGCCGTTAACGAGCAGTTCTTC
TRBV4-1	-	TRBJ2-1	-	CASSQDARNNEQFF	TGCGCCAGCAGCCAAGATGCGCGGAACAATGAGCAGTTCTTC
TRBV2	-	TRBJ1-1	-	CASSAGRVRERTEAFF	TGTGCCAGCAGTGCAGGCAGGGTAAGAGAGAGGACTGAAGCTTTCTTT
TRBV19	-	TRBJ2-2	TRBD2	CASSIDGHLAGGPSTGELFF	TGTGCCAGTAGTATAGATGGTCACCTAGCGGGAGGGCCGAGCACCGGGGAGCTGTTTTTT
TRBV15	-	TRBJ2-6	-	CATSRSVAGANVLTF	TGTGCCACCAGCAGATCAGTCGCTGGGGCCAACGTCCTGACTTTC
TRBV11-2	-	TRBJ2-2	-	CASSLDPGLLTGELFF	TGTGCCAGCAGCTTAGACCCGGGACTTCTCACCGGGGAGCTGTTTTTT
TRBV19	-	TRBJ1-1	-	CASRYSHSGAEAFF	TGTGCCAGTAGATATAGCCATTCGGGGGCTGAAGCTTTCTTT
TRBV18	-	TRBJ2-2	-	CASSPEGLGNTGELFF	TGTGCCAGCTCACCGGAGGGACTTGGCAACACCGGGGAGCTGTTTTTT
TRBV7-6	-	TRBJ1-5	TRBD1	CASSSGQGISNQPQHF	TGTGCCAGCAGCTCGGGACAGGGGATTAGCAATCAGCCCCAGCATTTT
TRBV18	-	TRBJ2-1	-	CASSAIQRDNEQFF	TGTGCCAGCTCAGCAATTCAGCGGGACAATGAGCAGTTCTTC
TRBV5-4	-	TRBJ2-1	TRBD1	CASSLGQGRRNEQFF	TGTGCCAGCAGCTTAGGACAGGGGAGGAGGAATGAGCAGTTCTTC